This T cell receptor beta chain was captured in a study of human T cells and chemical hapten exposure. Unique molecular identifiers were attached to individual cDNA molecules within the library. MiXCR, applied by TCRdb to the RACE reads, yields one record per CDR3 protein. Found here are 350,000 to 400,000 distinct CDR3 sequences, over 6% of them singletons; the top ten hold around 5.8%. Study-wide findings and caveats: PT1 expanded TCR numbers tracked positively with patch test score.

Comment on this clonotype: Antigen unknown.

Time point given: patch test 2, 6 weeks after DPC sensitization. Treatment defined: therapeutic diphenylcyclopropenone sensitization with weekly scalp DPC. Ahead of each patch test application, blood was drawn. The donor pool consisted of alopecia patients aged 18 to 70 years, considered suitable for DPC. This material consisted of whole blood, taken in connection with sensitization to the hapten diphenylcyclopropenone (DPC). This sequence was found in a woman between 18 and 30 years old with alopecia areata. Some clones in this sample may be carry-over from other donors' samples.

CDR3 loop: CASSVNMRQGYPGNTIYF. DNA of the CDR3: TGTGCCAGCAGCGTAAATATGAGACAGGGATATCCTGGAAACACCATATATTTT. The chain joins TRBV9 to TRBJ1-3, with TRBD1 matching 7 bases. The V and J ends lost 1 base and 2 bases, in that order; junction bases with no gene match: 12. Germline assignment: CDR1 SGDLS and CDR2 YYNGEE. The CDR3 runs to 18 residues.